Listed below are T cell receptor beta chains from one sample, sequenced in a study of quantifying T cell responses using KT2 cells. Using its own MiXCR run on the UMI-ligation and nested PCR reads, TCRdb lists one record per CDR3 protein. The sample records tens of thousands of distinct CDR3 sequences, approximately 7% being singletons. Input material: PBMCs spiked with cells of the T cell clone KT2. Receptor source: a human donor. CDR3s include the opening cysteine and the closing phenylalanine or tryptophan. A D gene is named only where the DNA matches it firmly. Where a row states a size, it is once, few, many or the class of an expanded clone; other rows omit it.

CDR3aa: CATSDLESSGPYEQYF
CDR3nt: TGTGCCACCAGTGATTTGGAGTCTAGCGGTCCCTACGAGCAGTACTTC
j_gene: TRBJ2-7
d_gene: TRBD2
v_gene: TRBV24-1
abundance: .

CDR3aa: CAISAGGRYQPQHF
CDR3nt: TGTGCCATCAGTGCAGGGGGCAGGTACCAGCCCCAGCATTTT
j_gene: TRBJ1-5
d_gene: TRBD1
v_gene: TRBV10-3
abundance: many

CDR3aa: CASSETGETQYF
CDR3nt: TGTGCCAGCAGTGAAACCGGGGAGACCCAGTACTTC
j_gene: TRBJ2-5
d_gene: .
v_gene: TRBV2
abundance: few

CDR3aa: CASSLTGEKPSTDTQYF
CDR3nt: TGTGCCAGCAGCTTAACAGGGGAAAAACCTAGCACAGATACGCAGTATTTT
j_gene: TRBJ2-3
d_gene: TRBD1
v_gene: TRBV7-9
abundance: few

CDR3aa: CASSSGVEPQHF
CDR3nt: TGTGCCAGCAGTTCAGGGGTTGAGCCCCAGCATTTT
j_gene: TRBJ1-5
d_gene: .
v_gene: TRBV12-3/TRBV12-4
abundance: few

CDR3aa: CSVETGREGPHEQFF
CDR3nt: TGCAGCGTTGAAACTGGGCGGGAGGGCCCTCATGAGCAGTTCTTC
j_gene: TRBJ2-1
d_gene: TRBD2
v_gene: TRBV29-1
abundance: few

CDR3aa: CASSSQGIKEETQYF
CDR3nt: TGTGCCAGCAGTTCCCAGGGGATTAAGGAAGAGACCCAGTACTTC
j_gene: TRBJ2-5
d_gene: .
v_gene: TRBV2
abundance: few

CDR3aa: CASSQDYTPGNIQYF
CDR3nt: TGTGCCAGCAGCCAAGATTATACCCCGGGAAACATTCAGTACTTC
j_gene: TRBJ2-4
d_gene: .
v_gene: TRBV3-1
abundance: few

CDR3aa: CASSLDRATGGYTF
CDR3nt: TGTGCCAGCAGTTTAGACAGGGCTACGGGTGGCTACACCTTC
j_gene: TRBJ1-2
d_gene: .
v_gene: TRBV12-3/TRBV12-4
abundance: medium-sized

CDR3aa: CAWKGLAITDTQYF
CDR3nt: TGTGCCTGGAAGGGCTTAGCCATCACAGATACGCAGTATTTT
j_gene: TRBJ2-3
d_gene: .
v_gene: TRBV30
abundance: few

CDR3aa: CASRRQGSSGNTIYF
CDR3nt: TGTGCCAGCAGAAGACAGGGTTCCTCTGGAAACACCATATATTTT
j_gene: TRBJ1-3
d_gene: TRBD1
v_gene: TRBV11-2
abundance: .

CDR3aa: CASSFRQGAYGYTF
CDR3nt: TGTGCCAGCAGTTTTCGGCAGGGGGCCTATGGCTACACCTTC
j_gene: TRBJ1-2
d_gene: TRBD1
v_gene: TRBV12-3/TRBV12-4
abundance: many

CDR3aa: CASSQRLAGGRTDTQYF
CDR3nt: TGTGCCAGCAGCCAAAGACTAGCGGGGGGCAGGACAGATACGCAGTATTTT
j_gene: TRBJ2-3
d_gene: TRBD2
v_gene: TRBV3-1
abundance: .

CDR3aa: CASSLAIRLASYNEQFF
CDR3nt: TGTGCCAGCAGCTTAGCGATTAGGCTAGCGTCCTACAATGAGCAGTTCTTC
j_gene: TRBJ2-1
d_gene: .
v_gene: TRBV7-6
abundance: few

CDR3aa: CSARDGGGTDTQYF
CDR3nt: TGCAGTGCTAGAGACGGAGGAGGCACAGATACGCAGTATTTT
j_gene: TRBJ2-3
d_gene: .
v_gene: TRBV20-1
abundance: many

CDR3aa: CSVVLAGAPYYEQFF
CDR3nt: TGCAGCGTTGTGTTAGCGGGAGCCCCTTATTATGAGCAGTTCTTC
j_gene: TRBJ2-1
d_gene: TRBD2
v_gene: TRBV29-1
abundance: few

CDR3aa: CASSWGAGGNTGELFF
CDR3nt: TGTGCCAGCAGCTGGGGGGCGGGAGGGAACACCGGGGAGCTGTTTTTT
j_gene: TRBJ2-2
d_gene: TRBD2
v_gene: TRBV27
abundance: once

CDR3aa: CASSGGSEPVNEQFF
CDR3nt: TGTGCCAGCAGCGGGGGATCGGAGCCGGTCAATGAGCAGTTCTTC
j_gene: TRBJ2-1
d_gene: .
v_gene: TRBV6-2/TRBV6-3
abundance: medium-sized

CDR3aa: CATSHDRVSPQKSSGNTIYF
CDR3nt: TGTGCCACCTCTCACGACAGGGTCTCACCCCAAAAGAGCTCTGGAAACACCATATATTTT
j_gene: TRBJ1-3
d_gene: TRBD1
v_gene: TRBV24-1
abundance: many

CDR3aa: CASTKGSGNQPQHF
CDR3nt: TGTGCCAGTACAAAGGGATCAGGCAATCAGCCCCAGCATTTT
j_gene: TRBJ1-5
d_gene: .
v_gene: TRBV19
abundance: .

CDR3aa: CASSWPMGLAGVGEQYF
CDR3nt: TGTGCCAGCAGCTGGCCCATGGGACTAGCGGGAGTAGGGGAGCAGTACTTC
j_gene: TRBJ2-7
d_gene: TRBD2
v_gene: TRBV7-8
abundance: .

CDR3aa: CASSLGQVNEQFF
CDR3nt: TGCGCCAGCAGCTTGGGGCAGGTCAATGAGCAGTTCTTC
j_gene: TRBJ2-1
d_gene: .
v_gene: TRBV5-1
abundance: few

CDR3aa: CSARVPGRETQYF
CDR3nt: TGCAGTGCTAGAGTACCGGGACGGGAGACCCAGTACTTC
j_gene: TRBJ2-5
d_gene: .
v_gene: TRBV20-1
abundance: .

CDR3aa: CASSVGTGLTDTQYF
CDR3nt: TGTGCCAGTAGTGTCGGGACAGGGTTGACAGATACGCAGTATTTT
j_gene: TRBJ2-3
d_gene: TRBD1
v_gene: TRBV19
abundance: many

CDR3aa: CASSPVDRASNYGYTF
CDR3nt: TGCGCCAGCAGCCCAGTAGACAGGGCGTCTAACTATGGCTACACCTTC
j_gene: TRBJ1-2
d_gene: TRBD1
v_gene: TRBV5-1
abundance: many

CDR3aa: CASSDGAGRARDEQYF
CDR3nt: TGCGCCAGCAGTGACGGAGCGGGCCGTGCTAGGGATGAGCAGTACTTC
j_gene: TRBJ2-7
d_gene: .
v_gene: TRBV10-1
abundance: .

CDR3aa: CASSLEGPGGYTF
CDR3nt: TGTGCCAGCAGCTTGGAAGGGCCGGGAGGCTACACCTTC
j_gene: TRBJ1-2
d_gene: .
v_gene: TRBV7-9
abundance: .

CDR3aa: CSAHRDRKTYEQYF
CDR3nt: TGCAGTGCCCACCGGGACAGGAAAACCTACGAGCAGTACTTC
j_gene: TRBJ2-7
d_gene: TRBD1
v_gene: TRBV20-1
abundance: many

CDR3aa: CASSLGRGLINEQFF
CDR3nt: TGTGCCAGCAGTTTAGGCAGGGGGTTAATTAATGAGCAGTTCTTC
j_gene: TRBJ2-1
d_gene: TRBD1
v_gene: TRBV27
abundance: many

CDR3aa: CASSPRTGWSTEAFF
CDR3nt: TGTGCCAGCAGCCCCCGGACAGGGTGGAGCACTGAAGCTTTCTTT
j_gene: TRBJ1-1
d_gene: TRBD1
v_gene: TRBV11-3
abundance: many

CDR3aa: CASRSSNTGELFF
CDR3nt: TGTGCTAGCCGGTCCTCGAACACCGGGGAGCTGTTTTTT
j_gene: TRBJ2-2
d_gene: .
v_gene: TRBV7-7
abundance: .

CDR3aa: CASRGETQYF
CDR3nt: TGTGCCAGCAGGGGTGAGACCCAGTACTTC
j_gene: TRBJ2-5
d_gene: .
v_gene: TRBV12-3/TRBV12-4
abundance: few

CDR3aa: CASSEEIPSGEQYF
CDR3nt: TGTGCCAGCAGTGAGGAGATACCCTCGGGCGAGCAGTACTTC
j_gene: TRBJ2-7
d_gene: .
v_gene: TRBV2
abundance: many